The 11 T cell receptor beta chains below all came from one sample that was sequenced in a study of sequential checkpoint blockade in melanoma. Treatment given: randomized to nivolumab then ipilimumab (arm A) or the reverse (arm B). Some clones are missing from TCRdb's copy, which holds only in-frame ones; the method was immunoSEQ multiplex PCR. The table includes about 7,100 clones, 70% to 80% detected once. The sequenced sample was CD8+ T cells sorted from blood (inferred from file names), obtained from a patient given nivolumab and ipilimumab in sequence. The receptors shown here come from a human donor with melanoma.

The V gene is TRBV7-8, the J gene TRBJ2-7; TRBD2 is a possible D gene (6 bases). The V end was cut by 5 bases, the J end by 2 bases, with 10 bases between. Per the germline V gene, CDR1 is SGHVS and CDR2 is FQNEAQ. The CDR3 is 13 amino acids. The chain's CDR3 is CASSLGLAYEQYF. CDR3 bases: TGTGCCAGCAGCCTGGGACTCGCCTACGAGCAGTACTTC.

By sample share, this clone is hyperexpanded (1% or more). The chain has TRBV19 and TRBJ2-1; TRBD2 might be the D (5 bases). V was cut by 2 bases and J by 0 bases, with 11 bases left in between. Per germline, CDR1 LNHDA and CDR2 SQIVND (reference sequence). The CDR3 length is 16 residues. CDR3 protein: CASSITSSVSYNEQFF. In nucleotides, the CDR3 is TGTGCCAGTAGTATAACGAGTAGCGTCTCCTACAATGAGCAGTTCTTC.

The rearrangement links TRBV5-4 to TRBJ2-1, with TRBD2 matching over 10 bases. CDR1 SGHNT and CDR2 YYREEE come from the germline V gene (reference sequence). V lost 6 bases and J lost 2; bases outside the gene matches: 5. CDR3 length: 15 amino acids. The CDR3 coding sequence is TGTGCCAGCACCGGGACTAGCGCCACCTACAATGAGCAGTTCTTC. This gives the protein CASTGTSATYNEQFF.

In its sample, this clone was seen once. This CDR3 is also generated by other DNA sequences in the sample. The chain has TRBV9 and TRBJ2-1; tentatively, D is TRBD2 (5 bases). This CDR3 contains 12 residues. The germline V and J ends were trimmed by 2 bases and 5 bases, with 5 bases remaining between them. Germline CDR1 is SGDLS and CDR2 is YYNGEE. The CDR3 region is CASSVGDNEQFF. DNA for the CDR3: TGTGCCAGCAGCGTCGGGGACAATGAGCAGTTCTTC.

This rearrangement joins TRBV28 to TRBJ1-2; TRBD1 might be the D (6 bases). Trimming took 2 bases from V and 8 from J, leaving 12 bases between them. Germline V gene data show CDR1 as MDHEN and CDR2 as SYDVKM. The CDR3 runs to 13 residues. The CDR3 DNA is TGTGCCAGCAGTTTAAGGACAGCCCGGGGCTACACCTTC. This translates into CASSLRTARGYTF.

The J gene is TRBJ1-1, the V gene TRBV9, with no clear D. This CDR3 is built from 13 residues. In germline, CDR1 is SGDLS, CDR2 YYNGEE. Trimming stripped 0 bases from V and 4 bases from J, with 7 bases between. The CDR3 loop reads CASSVGSGTEAFF. DNA of the CDR3: TGTGCCAGCAGCGTAGGGAGCGGCACTGAAGCTTTCTTT.

The sample holds a few counts of this clone. The V call is TRBV28, the J call TRBJ2-1; TRBD2 matches at 13 bases. Germline V lookup: CDR1 MDHEN, CDR2 SYDVKM. V shed 2 bases and J 5 bases; nucleotides not matched to a gene: 6. CDR3 length equals 17 residues. The CDR3, as DNA: TGTGCCAGCAGTTTAGGGACTAGCGGGAACGTGGACAATGAGCAGTTCTTC. Translation: CASSLGTSGNVDNEQFF.

This chain joins TRBV27 and TRBJ2-1; 13 bases are shared with TRBD2. The CDR3 is 16 residues long. Trimming at V came to 5 bases and at J to 3 bases, leaving 4 bases not matched to a gene. Germline CDR1 MNHEY, CDR2 SMNVEV (reference sequence). CDR3 nucleotide sequence: TGTGCCAGCAGTGACGGGACTAGCGGGAACTACAATGAGCAGTTCTTC. This codes for CASSDGTSGNYNEQFF.

This clone was found a few times. The rearrangement uses TRBV30 and TRBJ2-7, with 7 bases aligning to TRBD2. V trimming: 2 bases; J trimming: 2 bases; junction bases outside the gene matches: 6. Germline CDR1 and CDR2: GTSNPN and SVGIG (reference sequence). The length of the CDR3 is 14 residues. The CDR3 protein is CAWSHGLGTYEQYF. CDR3 DNA: TGTGCCTGGAGTCACGGACTAGGAACCTACGAGCAGTACTTC.

The chain uses TRBV9 and TRBJ1-4; TRBD1 agrees at 12 bases. The junction had 6 bases not matched to a gene; V was cut back by 3 bases and J by 6 bases. The germline CDR1 and CDR2 sequences are SGDLS and YYNGEE. The CDR3 sequence is 16 residues long. CDR3 protein: CASSDGDRGLDEKLFF. The CDR3 nucleotides read TGTGCCAGCAGCGATGGGGACAGGGGGCTTGATGAAAAACTGTTTTTT.

The chain joins TRBV4-1 to TRBJ2-7, with D possibly matching TRBD1 (6 bases). In germline, CDR1 is MGHRA, CDR2 YSYEKL. The CDR3 runs 14 residues. The V and J ends lost 3 bases and 0 bases respectively, with 9 bases between them. The CDR3 spells CASSHLQGSYEQYF. The CDR3 DNA reads TGCGCCAGCAGCCACTTACAGGGCTCCTACGAGCAGTACTTC.